This T cell receptor beta chain was sequenced for a study of CD8 T cells in ankylosing spondylitis. Study results and limitations: Clones tied to disease were said to be significantly enriched in matched ankylosing spondylitis synovial fluid. Seemingly characteristic of ankylosing spondylitis blood was a TCR beta motif consisting of 7 or 8 highly homologous variants.

This clonotype was picked up many times. The antigen remains undetermined. CDR1 DFQATT and CDR2 SNEGSKA come from the germline V gene (reference sequence). Between the trimmed V and J ends, which lost 3 bases and 2 bases, there was a span of 10 bases. The CDR3 extends over 13 amino acids. TCRdb ran MiXCR on the 5' RACE reads and lists one entry per CDR3 protein. The sample contains fewer than 80,000 distinct CDR3 sequences, over 4% of which appear only once. The rearrangement joins TRBV20-1 to TRBJ2-5; maybe TRBD2 (6 bases). The material sequenced was blood, either unsorted or a sorted T cell fraction (not recorded which). This receptor was obtained from a male donor with ankylosing spondylitis or in good health (not recorded which). The DNA of the CDR3 is TGCAGTGCTAGGTCGGGAGTTCAAGAGACCCAGTACTTC. Translation gives CSARSGVQETQYF.